The T cell receptor (beta chain) under discussion was sequenced for a study of T-cell memory formation after mild COVID-19. This clonotype occurred a few times. The CDR3 length is 13 residues. Trimming removed 2 bases at V and 5 bases at J, with 9 bases between. Libraries for TCRalpha and TCRbeta carried sample barcodes and unique molecular identifiers via 5'RACE. Each CDR3 protein is one row after TCRdb ran MiXCR on the 5' RACE reads. In the table there are fewer than 700,000 distinct CDR3 sequences, roughly 18% of which are singletons. The chain links TRBV12-3 or TRBV12-4 to TRBJ1-2; a weak D match, TRBD1 (6 bases). The source material was PBMCs or a T cell subset sorted from them (not recorded which). This sequence originates from an adult woman who had mild COVID-19 (a few samples of this study predate the infection). Cell type and time point are not known. This chain's CDR3 is CASSLPRGYGYTF. In nucleotides, the CDR3 is TGTGCCAGCAGTTTACCGAGGGGGTATGGCTACACCTTC.